The rows below give T cell receptor beta chains drawn from one sample of a study of blood T cell repertoires in COVID-19. Clones were sequenced by immunoSEQ multiplex PCR, and TCRdb holds only the in-frame ones, with some missing. This sample yields some 47,000 clones, of which about 90% are seen a single time; 23% belongs to the top ten. Sequenced input: peripheral blood. The receptors originated from a woman aged 80 or over in a cohort sampled during active or convalescent COVID-19. Each CDR3 is given with its conserved first and last residue. The order of the fields is D gene, clone size, V gene, J gene, CDR3 DNA, CDR3 protein. D genes are given only for firm matches. Clone sizes are given selectively: once, few, many, or a class where the clone is expanded.

D: -
size: -
V: TRBV7-9
J: TRBJ2-1
DNA: TGTGCCAGCAGCTTAGCGGGGGGGCTATTCAATGAGCAGTTCTTC
CDR3: CASSLAGGLFNEQFF

D: -
size: -
V: TRBV5-1
J: TRBJ1-1
DNA: TGCGCCAGCAGCGAGATACAGGGCACTGAAGCTTTCTTT
CDR3: CASSEIQGTEAFF

D: -
size: -
V: TRBV7-9
J: TRBJ1-6
DNA: TGTGCCACCACACCCCCGAGCTCCTATAATTCACCCCTCCACTTT
CDR3: CATTPPSSYNSPLHF

D: -
size: -
V: TRBV11-3
J: TRBJ2-1
DNA: TGTGCCAGCAGCCAGAACTCACTAACCGGAGGGGCTGAGCAGTTCTTC
CDR3: CASSQNSLTGGAEQFF

D: -
size: few
V: TRBV10-1
J: TRBJ1-5
DNA: TGCGCCAGCAGTGAGAGGGGGGGACAGCCCCAGCATTTT
CDR3: CASSERGGQPQHF

D: -
size: -
V: TRBV9
J: TRBJ2-5
DNA: TGTGCCAGCGGCAAAGGGGTAGGGGAGACCCAGTACTTC
CDR3: CASGKGVGETQYF

D: TRBD2
size: -
V: TRBV6-5
J: TRBJ2-5
DNA: TGTGCCAGCAGTTATTACGCTAGCGGTGGAGAGACCCAGTACTTC
CDR3: CASSYYASGGETQYF

D: -
size: -
V: TRBV6-9
J: TRBJ1-6
DNA: TGTGCCAGCGGCCTTACGCCCTATAATTCACCCCTCCACTTT
CDR3: CASGLTPYNSPLHF

D: -
size: -
V: TRBV6-5
J: TRBJ1-5
DNA: TGTGCCAGCAGTCCCAACGCGGCGAATCAGCCCCAGCATTTT
CDR3: CASSPNAANQPQHF

D: -
size: -
V: TRBV12-3/TRBV12-4
J: TRBJ2-7
DNA: TGTGCCAGCAGTTTAGAGGGGCCCTACGAGCAGTACTTC
CDR3: CASSLEGPYEQYF

D: TRBD2
size: -
V: TRBV10-2
J: TRBJ2-3
DNA: TGCGCCAGCCGGAGCGGGAACCTAGATACGCAGTATTTT
CDR3: CASRSGNLDTQYF

D: TRBD2
size: -
V: TRBV24-1
J: TRBJ2-7
DNA: TGTGCCACCAGTGATCACGAGAGCGGGAGAGGCTACGAGCAGTACTTC
CDR3: CATSDHESGRGYEQYF

D: TRBD2
size: -
V: TRBV5-4
J: TRBJ2-1
DNA: TGTGCCAGCAGCGGAATCTCGGCTAGCGGCCACAATGAGCAGTTCTTC
CDR3: CASSGISASGHNEQFF

D: TRBD2
size: -
V: TRBV4-2
J: TRBJ2-7
DNA: TGTGCCAGCAGCTCTTCCCGGGGTCTAGCGGGGGGGCCCTGGGAGCAGTACTTC
CDR3: CASSSSRGLAGGPWEQYF

D: TRBD2
size: -
V: TRBV27
J: TRBJ2-3
DNA: TGTGCCAGCAGTTTAAGCGGGGGGGCCCCAGATACGCAGTATTTT
CDR3: CASSLSGGAPDTQYF

D: -
size: -
V: TRBV12-3/TRBV12-4
J: TRBJ1-3
DNA: TGTGCCAGCAGTCTATCCTCTGGAAACACCATATATTTT
CDR3: CASSLSSGNTIYF

D: -
size: -
V: TRBV5-8
J: TRBJ2-7
DNA: TGTGCCAGCATACGTACTAGCCTCTCCTACGAGCAGTACTTC
CDR3: CASIRTSLSYEQYF

D: -
size: -
V: TRBV5-6
J: TRBJ1-1
DNA: TGTGCCAGCAGCGTTTCCAGGGCGAGGCGGACTGAAGCTTTCTTT
CDR3: CASSVSRARRTEAFF

D: TRBD1
size: -
V: TRBV10-3
J: TRBJ2-1
DNA: TGTGCCATCAGTGTGTTAACAGGGGGGATCAATGAGCAGTTCTTC
CDR3: CAISVLTGGINEQFF